This passage covers 13 T cell receptor beta chains from one sample sequenced in a study of cytomegalovirus exposure and HLA in healthy donors. This PCR relied on a set of 60 Vbeta primers and 13 Jbeta primers. Data came from immunoSEQ multiplex PCR; TCRdb stores just in-frame clones and leaves some out. There are about 140,000 clones in the sample; about 82% occur only once, and 3% to 3.5% lies in the top ten. Sequencing was done on a sample of PBMCs. The receptors stem from a male donor in good health and CMV-seronegative.

The chain joins TRBV6-5 to TRBJ1-2; 8 nucleotides agree with TRBD1. The junction had 7 bases not matched to a gene; V was cut back by 0 bases and J by 4 bases. The CDR3 has 16 residues. Germline V gene sequence: CDR1 MNHEY, CDR2 SVGAGI. The CDR3 DNA reads TGTGCCAGCAGTTACTCGAATCAGGGGGCGACCTATGGCTACACCTTC. Protein: CASSYSNQGATYGYTF.

CDR3 residues: CASSDLQGAQGYTF. The CDR3 nucleotides are TGTGCCAGCAGTGACCTACAGGGGGCGCAGGGCTACACCTTC. The chain links TRBV25-1 to TRBJ1-2; 9 bases map to TRBD1. The CDR3 spans 14 residues. Losses at the gene ends were 3 bases for V and 8 bases for J; bases not matched to a gene: 7. The germline CDR1 and CDR2 sequences are MGHDK and SYGVNS.

This CDR3 reads CAEPGDGASSYEQYF. The CDR3 DNA is TGTGCCGAACCGGGGGACGGAGCCAGCTCCTACGAGCAGTACTTC. The V gene is TRBV5-8, the J gene TRBJ2-7; possible D gene TRBD2, 6 bases. CDR1 is SGHTS, CDR2 YDEGEE, per germline. This CDR3 has 15 residues. Trimming removed 10 bases from V and 0 bases from J, with 20 bases in between. Full variable domain (rest looked up from reference TRBV5-8 and TRBJ2-7): EAGVTQSPTHLIKTRGQQATLRCSPISGHTSVYWYQQALGLGLQFLLWYDEGEERNRGNFPPRFSGRQFPNYSSELNVNALELEDSALYLCAEPGDGASSYEQYFGPGTRLTVT.

J is TRBJ2-2 and V is TRBV4-2; D might be TRBD2 (5 bases). Germline V gene sequence: CDR1 LGHNA, CDR2 YNFKEQ. CDR3 size: 15 residues. Trimming removed 4 bases at V and 3 bases at J, with 12 bases between. The CDR3: CASSRRPGDTGELFF. The CDR3 DNA sequence: TGTGCCAGCAGCCGACGCCCCGGGGACACCGGGGAGCTGTTTTTT.

The V and J genes are TRBV20-1 and TRBJ1-4; D is uncertain. Trimming pared 0 bases from V and 12 bases from J, leaving 5 bases between. This CDR3 is built from 10 residues. Germline V gives CDR1 DFQATT, CDR2 SNEGSKA (reference sequence). The CDR3 sequence: CSARDGELFF. CDR3 nucleotide sequence: TGCAGTGCTAGAGACGGGGAACTGTTTTTT.

This clone was seen just once. The CDR3 DNA follows: TGCGCCAGCAGCCAAGATCGGTCTAGCGGGTTCCTCCGAACCTACAATGAGCAGTTCTTC. Translating it yields CASSQDRSSGFLRTYNEQFF. The V and J genes are TRBV4-1 and TRBJ2-1, with 8 positions matching TRBD2. V was pared by 0 bases and J by 2 bases, with 15 bases of the junction left unmatched. The CDR3 loop spans 20 amino acids. CDR1 MGHRA and CDR2 YSYEKL come from the germline V gene.

This chain connects TRBV15 to TRBJ1-5; 8 positions match TRBD1. There are 15 residues in the CDR3. Looked up from germline, CDR1 is LNHNV and CDR2 is YYDKDF (reference sequence). V dropped 6 bases and J dropped 5; count of bases not matched to a gene: 9. Here the CDR3 reads CATSRGRGRDQPQHF. CDR3 in DNA: TGTGCCACCAGTCGGGGCAGGGGGCGCGATCAGCCCCAGCATTTT. Together with reference TRBV15 and TRBJ1-5, the CDR3 gives the full variable domain: DAMVIQNPRYQVTQFGKPVTLSCSQTLNHNVMYWYQQKSSQAPKLLFHYYDKDFNNEADTPDNFQSRRPNTSFCFLDIRSPGLGDTAMYLCATSRGRGRDQPQHFGDGTRLSIL.

The rearrangement uses TRBV30 and TRBJ2-1, with 9 bases fitting TRBD2. Trimming at V came to 4 bases and at J to 8 bases, leaving 6 bases not matched to a gene. The CDR3 contains 13 residues. Germline V gene lookup returns CDR1 GTSNPN and CDR2 SVGIG (reference sequence). The CDR3 sequence: CAWNAGGWHEQFF. The CDR3 nucleotides are TGTGCCTGGAATGCGGGAGGGTGGCATGAGCAGTTCTTC.

The chain recombines TRBV7-8 with TRBJ1-1; no definite D call. The CDR3 spans 16 residues. Germline V gene sequence: CDR1 SGHVS, CDR2 FQNEAQ. V was pared by 0 bases and J by 1 base, with 12 bases between. CDR3 region: CASSLALIQQNTEAFF. The CDR3 bases are TGTGCCAGCAGCTTAGCGCTCATACAGCAGAACACTGAAGCTTTCTTT.

V and J are TRBV19 and TRBJ1-1, with unresolved D. The CDR3 extends over 13 amino acids. The germline V gene has CDR1 LNHDA and CDR2 SQIVND (reference sequence). V lost 1 base and J 6 bases, leaving 9 bases between the germline ends. The CDR3 sequence is CASSIGQLAEAFF. In nucleotides, the CDR3 is TGTGCCAGTAGTATAGGACAACTCGCTGAAGCTTTCTTT. The full variable domain, completed using reference TRBV19 and TRBJ1-1, is DGGITQSPKYLFRKEGQNVTLSCEQNLNHDAMYWYRQDPGQGLRLIYYSQIVNDFQKGDIAEGYSVSREKKESFPLTVTSAQKNPTAFYLCASSIGQLAEAFFGQGTRLTVV.

This chain connects TRBV29-1 to TRBJ2-3; no reliable D call. CDR1 SQVTM and CDR2 ANQGSEA come from the germline V gene. The CDR3 is made up of 13 amino acids. V was cut by 5 bases and J by 0 bases, with 9 bases left in between. The CDR3, as DNA: TGCAGCGTTAGGAGCGTCAGCACAGATACGCAGTATTTT. Translated: CSVRSVSTDTQYF.

The chain employs TRBV11-2 and TRBJ1-2; D gene unclear. The CDR3 runs 15 residues. CDR1 and CDR2 (germline): SGHAT, FQNNGV. V lost 4 bases and J lost 1, with 13 bases in between. The CDR3 sequence is CASSSYVGDNYGYTF. The CDR3 DNA follows: TGTGCCAGCAGCTCATACGTCGGGGATAACTATGGCTACACCTTC.

The gene calls are TRBV7-9 and TRBJ2-1; 10 bases are shared with TRBD2. Germline CDR1 is SEHNR and CDR2 is FQNEAQ (reference sequence). J was trimmed by 0 bases and V by 5 bases; bases with no gene match: 7. CDR3 length equals 17 residues. CDR3 DNA sequence: TGTGCCAGCAGCCTTCGGACTAGCGGAAGCTCCTACAATGAGCAGTTCTTC. Translation gives CASSLRTSGSSYNEQFF.